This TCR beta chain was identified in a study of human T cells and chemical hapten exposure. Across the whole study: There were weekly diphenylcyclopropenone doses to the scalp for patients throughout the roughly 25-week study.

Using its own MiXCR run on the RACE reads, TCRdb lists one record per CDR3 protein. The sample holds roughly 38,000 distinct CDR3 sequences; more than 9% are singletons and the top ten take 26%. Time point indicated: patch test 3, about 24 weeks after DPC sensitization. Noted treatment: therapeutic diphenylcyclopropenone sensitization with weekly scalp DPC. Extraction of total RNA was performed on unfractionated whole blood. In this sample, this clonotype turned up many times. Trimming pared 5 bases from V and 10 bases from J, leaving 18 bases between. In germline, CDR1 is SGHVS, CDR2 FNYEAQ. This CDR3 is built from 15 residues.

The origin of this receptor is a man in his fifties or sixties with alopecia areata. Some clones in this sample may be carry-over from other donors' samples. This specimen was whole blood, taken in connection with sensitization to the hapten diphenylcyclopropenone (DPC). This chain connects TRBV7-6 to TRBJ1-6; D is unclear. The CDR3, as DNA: TGTGCCAGCAGCCCCACCGAGAGTTTGCTCTCACCCCTCCACTTT. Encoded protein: CASSPTESLLSPLHF.